A single sample gave rise to the 30 T cell receptor beta chains below, sequenced in a study of regulatory T cells in long-lasting Graves disease. Regarding time point: newly diagnosed GD, antithyroid drugs for less than 3 months. PBMC-extracted RNA yielded the TCR library. Construction of the TCR beta libraries employed iRepertoire HTBI primers in conjunction with Arm-PCR of CDR3 regions. TCRdb reanalysed the multiplex PCR reads using MiXCR and keeps one entry per CDR3 protein. Here the sample spans hundreds of thousands of distinct CDR3 sequences, roughly 15% being singletons. The same sample was also studied in work on T cells in Graves' hyperthyroidism and ophthalmopathy.

The specimen comprised peripheral blood mononuclear cells (PBMCs), sampled at new diagnosis, from a patient treated with antithyroid drugs. Receptor source: a woman aged 25 to 45 with Graves disease.

In this sample, this clonotype turned up many times. This chain links TRBV7-3 with TRBJ2-1; D perhaps matches TRBD2 (6 bases). The CDR3 length is 16 residues. V gave up 2 bases and J gave up 6 bases, with 17 bases separating them. Germline V gene data show CDR1 as SGHTA and CDR2 as FQGTGA. In DNA form, the CDR3 reads TGTGCCAGCAGCTTAGCGGTTAACGTCGGGAGCAATGAGCAGTTCTTC. Translating gives CASSLAVNVGSNEQFF.

This clonotype was seen ten or more times. The chain carries TRBV3-1 and TRBJ1-5, with TRBD1 identical over 8 bases. CDR1 LGHDT and CDR2 YNNKEL come from the germline V gene (reference sequence). With V trimmed by 4 bases and J by 8 bases, 10 bases remained unmatched. The CDR3 runs 15 residues. The CDR3 DNA is TGTGCCAGCAGCCTTCGTTGGACAGGGTCAGAGCCCCAGCATTTT. It codes for CASSLRWTGSEPQHF.

Points on this clonotype: This may be a read error: a much more frequent sequence differs by one nucleotide. This chain connects TRBV11-3 to TRBJ2-1; a possible D gene is TRBD1 (6 bases). V was shortened by 7 bases and J by 7 bases, with 20 bases between the two germline ends. The CDR3 is 15 amino acids. CDR1 is SGHNT and CDR2 is YENEEA in the germline V gene. The CDR3 sequence: CASNSPRDRSNEQFF. DNA of the CDR3: TGTGCCAGCAACTCTCCCCGAGACAGGTCAAATGAGCAGTTCTTC. Combining the CDR3 with reference TRBV11-3 and TRBJ2-1 gives the whole variable domain EAGVVQSPRYKIIEKKQPVAFWCNPISGHNTLYWYLQNLGQGPELLIRYENEEAVDDSQLPKDRFSAERLKGVDSTLKIQPAELGDSAVYLCASNSPRDRSNEQFFGPGTRLTVL.

This clonotype was counted at least ten times. This chain links TRBV28 with TRBJ2-7; the match to TRBD2 covers 7 bases. The CDR3 length is 15 residues. Trimming cost V 5 bases and J 1 base; bases outside gene matches: 8. CDR1 MDHEN and CDR2 SYDVKM come from the germline V gene. The CDR3 protein is CASSGRGGGSYEQYF. CDR3 sequence (DNA): TGTGCCAGCAGTGGTCGCGGGGGAGGATCCTACGAGCAGTACTTC.

This clonotype was seen at least ten times. The chain joins TRBV24-1 to TRBJ2-5, with D tentatively TRBD1 (5 bases). The V gene's germline CDR1 is KGHDR and CDR2 SFDVKD. The CDR3 has 17 residues. Trimming left V 3 bases short and J 4 bases short, with 20 bases between. CDR3 nucleotides: TGTGCCACCAGTGATCCCGACGGGTCGTACACAGGAGAGACCCAGTACTTC. Its translation: CATSDPDGSYTGETQYF.

In its sample, this clonotype was seen once. This clone may be a read error of a much larger clone one base away. CDR3 in DNA: TGTGCCAGTAGTATCGATCTCTGGGCTGAAGCTTTCTTT. Translation gives CASSIDLWAEAFF. The chain links TRBV19 to TRBJ1-1; D not resolved. Germline CDR1 reads LNHDA; CDR2 reads SQIVND (reference sequence). V lost 3 bases and J lost 6, with 11 bases in between. The CDR3 extends over 13 amino acids.

This chain links TRBV6-1 with TRBJ2-7; tentative D call: TRBD2 (5 bases). V was clipped by 8 bases and J by 6 bases, with 17 bases between them. The CDR3 has 13 residues. Germline-derived CDR1 and CDR2 are MNHNS and SASEGT. CDR3 region: CASPLKPGSEQYF. In DNA, the CDR3 is TGTGCCAGCCCTTTGAAACCTGGGAGCGAGCAGTACTTC.

The sample holds many counts of this clonotype. CDR3 loop: CAMGAGAEEQYF. CDR3 coding DNA: TGTGCCATGGGAGCAGGGGCGGAAGAGCAGTACTTC. This rearrangement joins TRBV10-3 to TRBJ2-7; perhaps TRBD1 as D (6 bases). With 9 bases removed from V and 7 bases from J, the gap between germline ends came to 16 bases. CDR1 and CDR2 from the germline V gene are ENHRY and SYGVKD. This CDR3 comprises 12 residues.

On this clonotype: A much larger clone is a single base away; this may be a read error. V and J are TRBV28 and TRBJ1-6, with D possibly TRBD1 on 6 matching bases. Trimming took 5 bases from V and 14 from J, leaving 19 bases between them. The CDR3 has 14 amino acids. In germline, CDR1 is MDHEN, CDR2 SYDVKM. CDR3 nucleotide sequence: TGTGCCAGCAGTCCACAGGGTCGTAGGGCATCCCTCCACTTT. This encodes CASSPQGRRASLHF.

The chain joins TRBV19 to TRBJ1-2; a possible D gene is TRBD1 (5 bases). The CDR3 is made up of 13 amino acids. Germline V gene lookup returns CDR1 LNHDA and CDR2 SQIVND (reference sequence). The V end lost 5 bases, the J end lost 8 bases, and 15 bases lay between the germline ends. The CDR3 region is CASSQGRGPGYTF. CDR3 DNA: TGTGCCAGTAGTCAGGGCCGCGGCCCGGGCTACACCTTC.

The genes are TRBV30 and TRBJ2-5, with D perhaps TRBD1 (6 bases). Trimming cost V 2 bases and J 2 bases, with 12 bases left between them. The CDR3 spans 14 residues. Per the germline V gene, CDR1 is GTSNPN and CDR2 is SVGIG (reference sequence). The CDR3 loop is CAWSKTGIQETQYF. The CDR3 coding sequence is TGTGCCTGGAGTAAAACAGGGATTCAAGAGACCCAGTACTTC.

This clonotype showed up just a few times. The rearrangement links TRBV27 to TRBJ1-5; D perhaps matches TRBD1 (6 bases). V was cut by 0 bases and J by 0 bases, with 15 bases left in between. The CDR3 is made up of 18 amino acids. Germline V CDR1 and CDR2: MNHEY, SMNVEV (reference sequence). Here the CDR3 reads CASSLSTPGVHSNQPQHF. Here the CDR3 DNA reads TGTGCCAGCAGTTTATCGACGCCAGGGGTTCATAGCAATCAGCCCCAGCATTTT.

The V call is TRBV4-1, the J call TRBJ1-1; the D gene is possibly TRBD1 (5 bases). Germline assignment: CDR1 MGHRA and CDR2 YSYEKL. The V gene lost 4 bases and the J gene lost 5 bases, with 20 bases spanning the gap. CDR3 size: 16 residues. CDR3 sequence: CASSLSETTAGTEAFF. For the CDR3, the DNA is TGCGCCAGCAGCCTTTCCGAGACCACAGCAGGGACTGAAGCTTTCTTT.

This clonotype appeared many times. This rearrangement joins TRBV7-2 to TRBJ2-5; a weak D match, TRBD2 (5 bases). CDR1 SGHTA and CDR2 FQGNSA come from the germline V gene. Trimming shortened V by 6 bases and J by 7 bases, and 18 bases separated the two germline ends. The CDR3 runs to 14 residues. The CDR3 DNA reads as TGTGCCAGCAGGCGGACTTTCGCGGATCGGACCCAGTACTTC. This encodes CASRRTFADRTQYF.

Only a few counts were recorded for this clonotype. The J gene is TRBJ2-7, the V gene TRBV20-1; 10 positions match TRBD1. The germline V gene encodes CDR1 DFQATT and CDR2 SNEGSKA (reference sequence). CDR3 size: 14 residues. V was pared by 2 bases and J by 5 bases, with 6 bases of the junction left unmatched. The CDR3 here is CSARSTGTGDEQYF. The CDR3 DNA is TGCAGTGCTAGATCAACCGGGACAGGGGACGAGCAGTACTTC.

The CDR3 loop is CASSIYGQETQYF. The CDR3 DNA reads TGTGCCAGTAGTATTTACGGGCAAGAGACCCAGTACTTC. The J gene is TRBJ2-5, the V gene TRBV19; D is undetermined. The ends were cut back, 3 bases at V and 2 bases at J, with 7 bases in the middle. From germline, CDR1 is LNHDA and CDR2 SQIVND (reference sequence). CDR3 length: 13 residues.

There are many counts of this clonotype. This sequence joins TRBV6-1 and TRBJ2-1; TRBD2 matches 8 bases. This CDR3 is 15 amino acids long. Unmatched junction bases numbered 4, after V lost 4 bases and J lost 2 bases. Germline V lookup: CDR1 MNHNS, CDR2 SASEGT. The CDR3 is CASSAGLAPYNEQFF. The CDR3 DNA follows: TGTGCCAGCAGTGCCGGACTAGCCCCCTACAATGAGCAGTTCTTC.

This clonotype was observed once. The chain employs TRBV3-1 and TRBJ1-3, with 11 bases lining up with TRBD1. This CDR3 contains 16 residues. The ends lost 8 bases at V and 3 bases at J; junction bases unmatched: 9. Germline V gene lookup returns CDR1 LGHDT and CDR2 YNNKEL (reference sequence). The CDR3 sequence is CASSPRTGGDGNTIYF. The CDR3 nucleotides are TGTGCCAGCTCACCACGGACAGGGGGCGATGGAAACACCATATATTTT. Full variable domain (outside the CDR3, taken from reference TRBV3-1 and TRBJ1-3): DTAVSQTPKYLVTQMGNDKSIKCEQNLGHDTMYWYKQDSKKFLKIMFSYNNKELIINETVPNRFSPKSPDKAHLNLHINSLELGDSAVYFCASSPRTGGDGNTIYFGEGSWLTVV.

The CDR3 nucleotides are TGTGCCAGCTCACCGTCAGTCGCGAACACTGAAGCTTTCTTT. Its protein product is CASSPSVANTEAFF. The chain combines TRBV18 with TRBJ1-1; no reliable D call. This CDR3 spans 14 amino acids. Deletions cut 3 bases from V and 1 base from J, with 9 bases between. Germline CDR1 KGHSH, CDR2 LQKENI.

This clonotype was seen a few times. V is TRBV24-1 and J is TRBJ2-6, with unresolved D. CDR1 KGHDR and CDR2 SFDVKD come from the germline V gene. This CDR3 is built from 13 residues. V lost 3 bases, J lost 2 bases, and 1 base lay in between. The CDR3 DNA sequence: TGTGCCACCAGTGATGCTGGGGCCAACGTCCTGACTTTC. Translated: CATSDAGANVLTF.

This clonotype showed up just a few times. The genes are TRBV20-1 and TRBJ2-1; TRBD1 or TRBD2 may be the D gene (6 bases each). The CDR3 consists of 15 residues. In germline, CDR1 is DFQATT, CDR2 SNEGSKA (reference sequence). Between the trimmed V and J ends, which lost 1 base and 2 bases, there was a span of 12 bases. CDR3 DNA sequence: TGCAGTGCTAGAGGGGGGCGGGACCCCTACAATGAGCAGTTCTTC. Amino acid sequence: CSARGGRDPYNEQFF.

This rearrangement joins TRBV7-9 to TRBJ2-1, with 11 bases fitting TRBD2. The CDR3 totals 15 residues. V shed 5 bases and J 9 bases; nucleotides not matched to a gene: 9. CDR1 is SEHNR and CDR2 is FQNEAQ in the germline V gene (reference sequence). The CDR3 sequence is CASSRLAGGPIEQFF. The CDR3 bases are TGTGCCAGCAGCCGGTTAGCGGGAGGGCCAATTGAGCAGTTCTTC.

This clonotype was recorded many times. V and J are TRBV3-1 and TRBJ2-1, with 7 nucleotides matching TRBD2. The CDR3 runs 16 residues. The V gene end was trimmed by 1 base and the J gene end by 9 bases; junction bases not matched to a gene: 12. Germline CDR1 LGHDT, CDR2 YNNKEL (reference sequence). The CDR3 is CASSQGMQRELLEQFF. The DNA of the CDR3 is TGTGCCAGCAGCCAAGGTATGCAGCGGGAACTACTTGAGCAGTTCTTC.

This rearrangement joins TRBV5-4 to TRBJ2-3; 10 bases are shared with TRBD2. Germline values: CDR1 SGHNT, CDR2 YYREEE (reference sequence). The CDR3 spans 16 residues. V gave up 4 bases and J gave up 5 bases; unmatched junction bases: 10. CDR3 protein: CASSPYVAGGGDTQYF. In DNA, the CDR3 is TGTGCCAGCAGCCCATATGTAGCGGGAGGTGGAGATACGCAGTATTTT. The full variable domain, in which reference TRBV5-4 and TRBJ2-3 provide the parts outside the CDR3, is ETGVTQSPTHLIKTRGQQVTLRCSSQSGHNTVSWYQQALGQGPQFIFQYYREEENGRGNFPPRFSGLQFPNYSSELNVNALELDDSALYLCASSPYVAGGGDTQYFGPGTRLTVL.

This clonotype has more than one count but fewer than ten. CDR3 coding DNA: TGCGCCAGCAGCTTGGCACGATTGTGGGACAGGGGGAATGAGCAGTTCTTC. This gives the protein CASSLARLWDRGNEQFF. The chain uses TRBV5-1 and TRBJ2-1; 11 bases align to TRBD1. This CDR3 has 17 residues. The V gene's germline CDR1 is SGHRS and CDR2 YFSETQ. Losses at the gene ends were 0 bases for V and 7 bases for J; bases not matched to a gene: 9.

This clonotype was seen once. The chain joins TRBV5-1 to TRBJ2-3; 10 nucleotides agree with TRBD1. The J call may be faulty, since TRBJ2-5 better matches the DNA end. CDR3 length: 14 amino acids. Germline V gene data show CDR1 as SGHRS and CDR2 as YFSETQ. For the CDR3, the DNA is TGCGCCAGCAGCTCTGGACAGGGGGGAGAGACCCAGTACTTC. This translates into CASSSGQGGETQYF.

This clonotype has more than one count but fewer than ten. The V and J genes are TRBV20-1 and TRBJ2-7; 8 bases line up with TRBD2. The CDR3 length is 18 residues. V lost 0 bases and J lost 0; bases outside the gene matches: 13. CDR1 and CDR2 (germline): DFQATT, SNEGSKA (reference sequence). CDR3 coding DNA: TGCAGTGCTAGAGATCGGAGCGGGAGAACCGCCAACTCCTACGAGCAGTACTTC. Encoded protein: CSARDRSGRTANSYEQYF.

This clonotype occurred many times. The germline gene is not matched at one end of the junction; a read error may be the cause. V and J are TRBV5-1 and TRBJ1-1, with D uncertain. The germline V gene encodes CDR1 SGHRS and CDR2 YFSETQ. This CDR3 is 15 amino acids long. The CDR3 sequence: CASSLIVSGNTEAFF. The CDR3 nucleotides are TGTGCCAGCAGCTTAATTGTATCTGGGAACACTGAAGCTTTCTTT.

The table lists this clonotype with a few counts. CDR3 in amino acids: CAISESVNYGYTF. Written as DNA, the CDR3 is TGTGCCATCAGTGAGTCGGTGAACTATGGCTACACCTTC. The V and J genes are TRBV10-3 and TRBJ1-2; D remains ambiguous. The V end was cut by 0 bases, the J end by 2 bases, with 4 bases between. Germline V CDR1 and CDR2: ENHRY, SYGVKD. This CDR3 contains 13 residues.

This clonotype appeared many times. The chain uses TRBV2 and TRBJ2-1, with D possibly TRBD1 on 5 matching bases. Germline V gene data show CDR1 as SNHLY and CDR2 as FYNNEI. The CDR3 totals 13 residues. The CDR3 is CVFRVAPRDEQFF. CDR3 coding DNA: TGTGTCTTCAGGGTGGCTCCCCGGGATGAGCAGTTCTTC.